The T cell receptor (beta chain) under discussion was sequenced for a study of blood T cells in healthy people across ages. Study-level results: Compared with aged donors, long-lived donors showed fewer expanded clones, suggesting selection. Per million T cells, TCR beta diversity dropped about linearly as age rose.

A second PCR, run for roughly 7 to 12 cycles, used a sample-barcoded 5' primer plus a J-beta primer mix. Every cDNA was tagged by a template-switch adaptor with 12 random nucleotides. Each CDR3 protein is one row after TCRdb ran MiXCR on the 5' RACE reads. The table lists around 970,000 distinct CDR3 sequences, 51% of them singletons. Extractions gave at least 5 micrograms of total RNA per sample. V shed 5 bases and J shed 4 bases, with 9 bases lying between them. CDR1 SGHAT and CDR2 FQNNGV come from the germline V gene. The CDR3 is 12 amino acids. Details on this clonotype: Its cognate antigen is unknown.

This TCR came from a woman aged 55-69 years in good health. Sequenced material: blood. The V call is TRBV11-2, the J call TRBJ2-7; unclear D gene. This chain's CDR3 is CASSPLQYEQYF. The CDR3 region has the DNA TGTGCCAGCAGCCCCCTCCAGTACGAGCAGTACTTC.